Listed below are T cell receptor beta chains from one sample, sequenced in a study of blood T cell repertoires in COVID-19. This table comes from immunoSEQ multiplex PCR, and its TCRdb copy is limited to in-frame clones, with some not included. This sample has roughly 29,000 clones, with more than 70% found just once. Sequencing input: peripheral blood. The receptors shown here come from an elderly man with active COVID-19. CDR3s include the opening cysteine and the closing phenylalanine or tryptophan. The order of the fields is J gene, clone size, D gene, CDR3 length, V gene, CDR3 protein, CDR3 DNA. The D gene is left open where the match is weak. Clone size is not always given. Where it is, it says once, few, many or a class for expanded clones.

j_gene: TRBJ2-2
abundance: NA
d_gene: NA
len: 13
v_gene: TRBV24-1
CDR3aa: CATSDPGIGELFF
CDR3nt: TGTGCCACCAGTGATCCAGGGATCGGGGAGCTGTTTTTT

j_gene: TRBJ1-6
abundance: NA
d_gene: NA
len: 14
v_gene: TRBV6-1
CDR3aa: CASSEIPLYSPLHF
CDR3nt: TGTGCCAGCAGTGAAATCCCCCTTTATTCACCCCTCCACTTT

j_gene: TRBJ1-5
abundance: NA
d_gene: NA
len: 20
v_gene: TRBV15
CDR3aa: CATSRPTDGGGKYSNQPQHF
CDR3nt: TGTGCCACCAGCAGGCCGACGGATGGCGGGGGTAAATATAGCAATCAGCCCCAGCATTTT

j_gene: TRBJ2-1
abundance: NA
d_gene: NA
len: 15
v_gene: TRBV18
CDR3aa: CASSSSQGGYNEQFF
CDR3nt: TGTGCCAGCTCATCTTCTCAAGGGGGATACAATGAGCAGTTCTTC

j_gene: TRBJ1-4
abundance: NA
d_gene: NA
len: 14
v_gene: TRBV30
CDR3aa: CAWTKTGGSEKLFF
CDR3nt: TGTGCCTGGACTAAGACGGGGGGTTCTGAAAAACTGTTTTTT

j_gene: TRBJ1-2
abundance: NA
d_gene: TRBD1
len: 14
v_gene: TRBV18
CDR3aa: CASSAGTANYGYTF
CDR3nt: TGTGCCAGCTCCGCCGGGACAGCTAACTATGGCTACACCTTC

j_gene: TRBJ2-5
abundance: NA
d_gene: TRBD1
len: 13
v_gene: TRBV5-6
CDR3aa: CASIKGQGETQYF
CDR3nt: TGTGCCAGCATCAAAGGACAGGGGGAGACCCAGTACTTC

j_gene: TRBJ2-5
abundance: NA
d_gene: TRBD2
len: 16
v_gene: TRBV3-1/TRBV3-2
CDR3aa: CASSPALAGGQETQYF
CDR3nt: TGTGCCAGCAGCCCCGCGCTAGCGGGGGGTCAAGAGACCCAGTACTTC

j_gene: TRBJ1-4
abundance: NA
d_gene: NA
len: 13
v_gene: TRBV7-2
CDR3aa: CASSLEPNEKLFF
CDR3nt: TGTGCCAGCAGCTTAGAGCCTAATGAAAAACTGTTTTTT

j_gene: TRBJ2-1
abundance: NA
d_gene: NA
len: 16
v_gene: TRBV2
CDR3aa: CASDVQGGGSYNEQFF
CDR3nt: TGTGCCAGTGACGTACAGGGTGGCGGCTCCTACAATGAGCAGTTCTTC

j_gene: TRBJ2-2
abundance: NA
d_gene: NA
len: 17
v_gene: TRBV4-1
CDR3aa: CASSQVRESQNTGELFF
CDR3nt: TGCGCCAGCAGCCAAGTCAGGGAAAGTCAAAACACCGGGGAGCTGTTTTTT

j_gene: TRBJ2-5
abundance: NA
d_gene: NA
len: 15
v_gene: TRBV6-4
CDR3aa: CASSDSLGALETQYF
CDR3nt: TGTGCCAGCAGTGACAGCTTAGGGGCCCTAGAGACCCAGTACTTC

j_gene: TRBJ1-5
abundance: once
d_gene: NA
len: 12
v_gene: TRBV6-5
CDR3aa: CASGGGNQPQHF
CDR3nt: TGTGCCAGCGGCGGGGGGAATCAGCCCCAGCATTTT

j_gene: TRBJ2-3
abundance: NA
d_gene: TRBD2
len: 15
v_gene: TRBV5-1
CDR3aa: CASSGLAGAKDTQYF
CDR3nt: TGCGCCAGCAGCGGGCTAGCGGGGGCGAAAGATACGCAGTATTTT

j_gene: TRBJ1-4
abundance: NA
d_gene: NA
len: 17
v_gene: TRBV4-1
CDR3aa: CASSQDVGRGTNEKLFF
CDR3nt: TGCGCCAGCAGCCAAGATGTGGGTCGGGGGACTAATGAAAAACTGTTTTTT

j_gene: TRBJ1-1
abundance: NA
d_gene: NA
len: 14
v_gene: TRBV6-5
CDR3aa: CASRTGLWNTEAFF
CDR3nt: TGTGCCAGCAGGACGGGACTCTGGAACACTGAAGCTTTCTTT

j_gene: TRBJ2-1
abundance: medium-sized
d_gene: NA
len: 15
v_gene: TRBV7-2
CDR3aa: CASSSHGAPYNEQFF
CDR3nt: TGTGCCAGCAGCTCGCACGGTGCCCCATACAATGAGCAGTTCTTC

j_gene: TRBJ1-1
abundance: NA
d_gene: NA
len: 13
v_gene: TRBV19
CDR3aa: CASSRQINTEAFF
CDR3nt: TGTGCCAGTAGCCGACAGATTAACACTGAAGCTTTCTTT

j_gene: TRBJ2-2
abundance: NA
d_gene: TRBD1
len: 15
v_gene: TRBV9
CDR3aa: CASSPGQGHTGELFF
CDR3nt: TGTGCCAGCAGCCCTGGACAGGGACACACCGGGGAGCTGTTTTTT

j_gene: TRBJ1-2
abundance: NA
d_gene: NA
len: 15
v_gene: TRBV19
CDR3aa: CASTSQFGATGGYTF
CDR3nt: TGTGCCAGTACATCTCAGTTCGGGGCCACAGGGGGCTACACCTTC

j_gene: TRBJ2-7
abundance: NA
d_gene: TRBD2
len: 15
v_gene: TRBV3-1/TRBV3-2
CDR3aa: CASSLSSGGPYEQYF
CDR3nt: TGTGCCAGCAGCCTATCTAGCGGGGGCCCCTACGAGCAGTACTTC

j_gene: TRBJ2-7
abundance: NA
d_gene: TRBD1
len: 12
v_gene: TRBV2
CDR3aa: CASSRDRDEQYF
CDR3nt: TGTGCCAGCAGTCGGGACAGGGACGAGCAGTACTTC

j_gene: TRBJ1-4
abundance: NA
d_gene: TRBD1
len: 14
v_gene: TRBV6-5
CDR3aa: CASRTGGSGEKLFF
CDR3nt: TGTGCCAGCAGGACAGGGGGCTCCGGGGAAAAACTGTTTTTT

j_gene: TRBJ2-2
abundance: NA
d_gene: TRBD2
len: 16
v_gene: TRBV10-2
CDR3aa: CASRIAGGRGAGELFF
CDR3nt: TGCGCCAGCAGAATAGCGGGGGGCAGAGGTGCCGGGGAGCTGTTTTTT

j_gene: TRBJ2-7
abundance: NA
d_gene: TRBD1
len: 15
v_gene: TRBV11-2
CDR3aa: CASSLDPGQVYEQYF
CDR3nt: TGTGCCAGCAGCTTAGACCCGGGACAGGTCTACGAGCAGTACTTC

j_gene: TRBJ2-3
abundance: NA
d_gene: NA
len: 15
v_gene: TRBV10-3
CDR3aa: CAISEGPGLTDTQYF
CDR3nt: TGTGCCATCAGTGAGGGTCCGGGTCTAACAGATACGCAGTATTTT

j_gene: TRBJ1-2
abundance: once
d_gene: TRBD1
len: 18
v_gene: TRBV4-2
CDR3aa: CASSQAAGQGPNNYGYTF
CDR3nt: TGTGCCAGCAGCCAAGCGGCAGGACAGGGTCCGAATAACTATGGCTACACCTTC